This T cell receptor (beta chain) was observed in a study of cytomegalovirus exposure and HLA in healthy donors. Each donor was healthy, and each was a bone marrow donor. About this clone: Antigen: not known.

The PCR ran on 60 Vbeta and 13 Jbeta primers. Only in-frame clones appear in the TCRdb table, and some are missing; sequencing was by immunoSEQ multiplex PCR. The sample includes 80,000 to 100,000 clones, about 70% of them seen just once. Study results and caveats: In a later analysis, a missense DCLRE1C variant was linked to TCR beta V- and J-gene trimming. Donor immune exposure was known only as CMV serostatus. Many donors carried some public TCRs, although rarity characterized most TCR sequences.

The sample comprised PBMCs. This clonotype was obtained from a female donor in good health and CMV-seronegative.

The CDR3 nucleotides read TGCGCCAGCAGCCAAGATGGAGGTTACTCCTACGAGCAGTACTTC. Its protein product is CASSQDGGYSYEQYF. The J gene is TRBJ2-7, the V gene TRBV4-1; D might be TRBD2 (5 bases). The CDR3 spans 15 residues. Germline V gene lookup returns CDR1 MGHRA and CDR2 YSYEKL. The germline V and J ends were trimmed by 0 bases and 0 bases, with 9 bases remaining between them.